This T cell receptor (beta chain) was sequenced during a study of beta chain features in type 1 diabetes. Overall study results and limits: Fewer junction insertions and more nucleotide deletions appeared in type 1 diabetes patients. Any HLA effect on TCRB rearrangement was left unresolved by small sub-analyses.

The investigators reverse transcribed all of the isolated RNA, so they sequenced expressed TCRB transcripts. Using immunoSEQ multiplex PCR, the repertoire was profiled, and TCRdb retains in-frame clones only, with some absent. There are over 700,000 clones in the sample; 17% occur only once, and around 0.02% lies in the top ten. In the case of this clone: Its target is not known.

Staining for CD45RO/CCR7/CD25/CD127/CD95/CD27 allowed sorting of CD4+ naive, central memory, regulatory and stem cell-like memory cells. This sequence originates from a woman under 30 in good health. The sample consisted of naive CD4+ T cells from blood.

The DNA of the CDR3 is TGTGCCAGCAGCTCGGGACAGGTGATCACAGATACGCAGTATTTT. Translating gives CASSSGQVITDTQYF. V and J are TRBV7-2 and TRBJ2-3; 8 bases are shared with TRBD1. The junction had 5 bases not matched to a gene; V was cut back by 4 bases and J by 2 bases. Germline CDR1 and CDR2: SGHTA and FQGNSA. The CDR3 is 15 amino acids.